One TCR beta chain is described in this entry. Its target is unknown. The data were taken from a study of cytomegalovirus exposure and HLA in healthy donors. Overall study: Of all 400 or so donors who were genotyped, about 80% belonged to the Caucasian-associated ancestry cluster.

V was clipped by 1 base and J by 6 bases; unmatched bases: 4. CDR1 is MGHRA and CDR2 is YSYEKL in the germline V gene. The CDR3 loop spans 14 amino acids. It was healthy bone marrow donors who served as donors. Findings and caveats of the study: The authors later found TCR association rates varying by HLA locus, with DRB1 most and HLA-C fewest.

The PCR contained 60 Vbeta and 13 Jbeta primers. Measured with immunoSEQ multiplex PCR; TCRdb has only the in-frame clones, and not every one. The sample includes some 170,000 clones, 60% to 85% of them seen just once. The rearrangement links TRBV4-1 to TRBJ2-7; 9 nucleotides match TRBD2. This TCR came from a woman in her forties or fifties in good health and CMV-seropositive. Specimen: PBMCs. The CDR3 DNA reads as TGCGCCAGCAGCCAAGGGGCTAGCGGGGTCGAGCAGTACTTC. Protein product: CASSQGASGVEQYF.